This record looks at one T cell receptor (beta chain) sequence and its context. What it binds is not known. This sample is drawn from a study of CD4 T cells in relation to SARS-CoV-2 and coronaviruses. Study-level information: TCR beta CDR3s were sequenced after approximately ten-day antigen culture of PBMCs. Controls used an HIV-1 Nef peptide pool or no peptide.

Profiled with immunoSEQ multiplex PCR; TCRdb holds only in-frame clones, not every one. This sample carries approximately 20,000 clones, 78% of them seen once, and the ten largest clones take about 15%. The CDR3 spans 14 residues. CDR1 and CDR2 from the germline V gene are ENHRY and SYGVKD. V gave up 5 bases and J gave up 5 bases, with 14 bases separating them. Before the COVID-19 pandemic, during about 2011-2019, CD4+ T cells were taken from unexposed donors. After roughly ten days of culture, CD4+ T cells were isolated. The sequenced material came from CD4+ T cells from PBMCs, cultured in vitro. V gene TRBV10-3 combines with J gene TRBJ2-3; possible D gene TRBD1, 5 bases. This TCR was recovered from a human donor in good health. The CDR3 DNA sequence: TGTGCCATCAGTCCCCAGGGTAAGGGAGATACGCAGTATTTT. Translated: CAISPQGKGDTQYF.